The sequence of this TCR beta chain was determined in a study of vaccination effects on CD4 cells after COVID-19. Across the study: After the second dose, samples were taken at median day 72. General study findings and limits: Both infection-induced and vaccine-induced clones contracted markedly at late post-vaccination timepoints. The vaccine-induced clones of healthy vaccinees included only 1 of 255 that cross-reacted with common cold coronaviruses. The study dataset contains few convalescent patients and includes no early post-infection timepoints.

The CDR3 loop spans 14 amino acids. Germline V gives CDR1 MDHEN, CDR2 SYDVKM. Trimming removed 6 bases at V and 2 bases at J, with 14 bases between. In the case of this clone: Its target is not known.

Some clones are missing from TCRdb's copy, which holds only in-frame ones; the method was immunoSEQ multiplex PCR. The sample lists approximately 17,000 clones, roughly 68% occurring once. Within the ViraFEST assay, antigen-specific CD4+ T cells underwent expansion with viral peptide pools prior to sequencing. Cells that had been cultured for approximately ten days were the source of isolated CD4+ T cells. Each person got two doses of an mRNA SARS-CoV-2 vaccine, BNT162b2 or mRNA-1273. The sequencing used CD4+ T cells from PBMCs cultured with SARS-CoV-2 spike peptides, collected after COVID-19 vaccination. V gene TRBV28 combines with J gene TRBJ2-7; D possibly matches TRBD1 or TRBD2 (5 bases each). The clonotype was recovered from a human donor who received a COVID-19 vaccine. The CDR3 region is CASSPPRDPYEQYF. The CDR3 coding sequence is TGTGCCAGCAGCCCACCCAGGGACCCCTACGAGCAGTACTTC.